The 22 T cell receptor beta chains listed next were all sequenced from one sample in a study of CD8+ T cells in alopecia areata. The sample's treatment: oral pan-JAK inhibitor, 5-10 mg twice daily. Sequencing relied on a cDNA template that was reverse transcribed from extracted RNA. The data were produced by immunoSEQ multiplex PCR, yet TCRdb's version contains in-frame clones alone and is incomplete. The sample yields around 270,000 clones, roughly 60% seen once. The specimen was CD4+ T cells sorted from blood, collected at week 24, from a patient treated with tofacitinib. These TCRs come from a human donor with alopecia areata.

The V and J genes are TRBV4-2 and TRBJ1-2; D is undetermined. CDR3 length: 13 residues. The V gene's germline CDR1 is LGHNA and CDR2 YNFKEQ. V shed 0 bases and J shed 7 bases, with 9 bases lying between them. The CDR3 region has the DNA TGTGCCAGCAGCCAAGAAAGGCCCGGTGGCTACACCTTC. Protein product: CASSQERPGGYTF.

Concerning this clone itself: This sample includes further DNA sequences coding for the same CDR3. The V gene is TRBV5-1, the J gene TRBJ1-1, with 8 bases matching TRBD1. This CDR3 is 14 amino acids long. V lost 0 bases and J lost 4; bases outside the gene matches: 2. Germline CDR1 is SGHRS and CDR2 is YFSETQ. As DNA, the CDR3 is TGCGCCAGCAGCTTGGATACAGGGGGCACTGAAGCTTTCTTT. This sequence encodes CASSLDTGGTEAFF.

The V gene is TRBV7-2, the J gene TRBJ1-6; 7 nucleotides align to TRBD1. V shed 2 bases and J 8 bases; nucleotides not matched to a gene: 9. The CDR3 length is 16 residues. Germline V gene data show CDR1 as SGHTA and CDR2 as FQGNSA. The CDR3 reads CASSLSSGGVYSPLHF. The CDR3 DNA is TGTGCCAGCAGCTTAAGTTCAGGGGGAGTGTATTCACCCCTCCACTTT. Filled out from reference TRBV7-2 and TRBJ1-6, the complete variable domain reads GAGVSQSPSNKVTEKGKDVELRCDPISGHTALYWYRQSLGQGLEFLIYFQGNSAPDKSGLPSDRFSAERTGGSVSTLTIQRTQQEDSAVYLCASSLSSGGVYSPLHFGNGTRLTVT.

A single count supports this clone. The chain uses TRBV5-6 and TRBJ2-1; perhaps TRBD1 as D (5 bases). The CDR3 is 13 amino acids. Germline CDR1 SGHDT, CDR2 YYEEEE. V lost 4 bases and J 6 bases, leaving 11 bases between the germline ends. CDR3 amino acids: CASSRGAINEQFF. The CDR3 DNA follows: TGTGCCAGCAGCAGGGGTGCCATCAATGAGCAGTTCTTC.

This chain joins TRBV9 and TRBJ2-3, with 9 bases identical to TRBD2. CDR3 length: 14 amino acids. Germline CDR1 SGDLS, CDR2 YYNGEE. V trimming: 5 bases; J trimming: 1 base; junction bases outside the gene matches: 2. The CDR3 loop is CASSSSGGTDTQYF. CDR3 bases: TGTGCCAGCAGTTCTAGCGGGGGCACAGATACGCAGTATTTT.

This chain joins TRBV30 and TRBJ2-5; maybe TRBD1 (5 bases). This CDR3 spans 14 amino acids. CDR1 GTSNPN and CDR2 SVGIG come from the germline V gene (reference sequence). Trimming shortened V by 1 base and J by 5 bases, and 14 bases separated the two germline ends. CDR3 nucleotides: TGTGCCTGGAGTGGGGTTCAGGGCATGGAGACCCAGTACTTC. It encodes CAWSGVQGMETQYF.

The V and J genes are TRBV6-5 and TRBJ2-3; no firm D call. The ends were cut back, 1 base at V and 4 bases at J, with 9 bases in the middle. Germline CDR1 reads MNHEY; CDR2 reads SVGAGI. This CDR3 contains 14 residues. Here the CDR3 reads CASSYLRAPDTQYF. CDR3 DNA: TGTGCCAGCAGTTACTTGCGCGCCCCAGATACGCAGTATTTT.

This chain links TRBV6-5 with TRBJ1-2; D possibly corresponds to TRBD1 (5 bases). V was shortened by 2 bases and J by 4 bases, with 11 bases between the two germline ends. CDR1 and CDR2 from the germline V gene are MNHEY and SVGAGI. This CDR3 has 14 residues. CDR3 loop: CASSYTRQFYGYTF. Written as DNA, the CDR3 is TGTGCCAGCAGTTACACCCGACAGTTCTATGGCTACACCTTC.

V and J are TRBV7-9 and TRBJ1-2; 8 bases are a match to TRBD1. The CDR3 runs 13 residues. The germline gives CDR1 SEHNR, CDR2 FQNEAQ (reference sequence). V lost 5 bases and J lost 3; bases outside the gene matches: 2. CDR3 residues: CASSMTGDYGYTF. The CDR3 bases are TGTGCCAGCAGCATGACAGGGGACTATGGCTACACCTTC.

The V gene is TRBV5-1, the J gene TRBJ1-2, with TRBD1 matching over 8 bases. The CDR3 consists of 15 residues. Germline V lookup: CDR1 SGHRS, CDR2 YFSETQ. J gave up 8 bases and V 4 bases, and 13 bases lay outside the gene matches. The CDR3 DNA follows: TGCGCCAGCAGCGCCCTGACAGGGGATCTCGGGGGCTACACCTTC. Translated, it gives CASSALTGDLGGYTF. The full variable domain, with the rest looked up from reference TRBV5-1 and TRBJ1-2, is KAGVTQTPRYLIKTRGQQVTLSCSPISGHRSVSWYQQTPGQGLQFLFEYFSETQRNKGNFPGRFSGRQFSNSRSEMNVSTLELGDSALYLCASSALTGDLGGYTFGSGTRLTVV.

This clone has only a few counts. The DNA of the CDR3 is TGCGCCGCCCGAAGTAGGATTTTATCTAGCACAGATACGCAGTATTTT. Its protein is CAARSRILSSTDTQYF. The chain uses TRBV23-1 and TRBJ2-3; D uncertain. TRBV23-1 is designated an ORF whose function remains uncertain. Deletions cut 11 bases from V and 0 bases from J, with 21 bases between. CDR3 length: 16 residues.

This rearrangement joins TRBV30 to TRBJ2-6; TRBD1 matches at 7 bases. V lost 7 bases to trimming and J lost 0 bases; unmatched junction nucleotides: 9. Germline assignment: CDR1 GTSNPN and CDR2 SVGIG (reference sequence). There are 16 residues in the CDR3. The CDR3 region is CALGTAWVSGANVLTF. The CDR3, as DNA: TGTGCCTTAGGGACAGCGTGGGTCTCTGGGGCCAACGTCCTGACTTTC.

The chain uses TRBV6-1 and TRBJ1-2, with TRBD1 identical over 7 bases. V was pared by 2 bases and J by 4 bases, with 7 bases of the junction left unmatched. CDR1 is MNHNS, CDR2 SASEGT, per germline. CDR3 length: 15 residues. The DNA of the CDR3 is TGTGCCAGCAGTGAAACGCCGACAGGGACCTATGGCTACACCTTC. Translation gives CASSETPTGTYGYTF.

V usage is TRBV27 and J usage is TRBJ2-3, with 7 bases identical to TRBD1. The germline gives CDR1 MNHEY, CDR2 SMNVEV (reference sequence). The junction had 7 bases not matched to a gene; V was cut back by 5 bases and J by 5 bases. There are 14 residues in the CDR3. The CDR3 loop is CASSSHRGRDTQYF. CDR3 bases: TGTGCCAGCAGTAGCCACAGGGGTAGAGATACGCAGTATTTT.

This sequence joins TRBV4-3 and TRBJ2-5, with TRBD2 identical over 12 bases. Germline CDR1 reads LGHNA; CDR2 reads YSLEER. J lost 5 bases, V lost 1 base, and 5 bases had no gene match. The length of the CDR3 is 16 residues. Here the CDR3 reads CASSQASGGASETQYF. As DNA, the CDR3 is TGCGCCAGCAGCCAAGCTAGCGGGGGGGCCAGCGAGACCCAGTACTTC.

This clone was counted between two and nine times. J is TRBJ1-2 and V is TRBV28; 7 positions match TRBD1. The CDR3 is 17 residues long. V gave up 4 bases and J gave up 0 bases; unmatched junction bases: 11. Germline V lookup: CDR1 MDHEN, CDR2 SYDVKM. The CDR3 nucleotides are TGTGCCAGCAGTTCGGCGTCCAGGGGGGTCACTAACTATGGCTACACCTTC. Translating it yields CASSSASRGVTNYGYTF.

Comments on this clone: The same CDR3 is also encoded by other DNA sequences in this sample. The chain couples TRBV30 to TRBJ2-5; no clear D. CDR1 and CDR2 (germline): GTSNPN, SVGIG (reference sequence). V lost 1 base, J lost 4 bases, and 4 bases lay in between. The CDR3 consists of 11 residues. CDR3 DNA sequence: TGTGCCTGGAGTGGTAGAGAGACCCAGTACTTC. Amino acid sequence: CAWSGRETQYF.

V and J are TRBV5-1 and TRBJ1-2; 8 bases match TRBD1. CDR3 length: 13 amino acids. J was trimmed by 7 bases and V by 4 bases; bases with no gene match: 6. CDR1 is SGHRS and CDR2 is YFSETQ in the germline V gene. This CDR3 is CASSKGTGGGYTF. CDR3 in DNA: TGCGCCAGCAGCAAAGGGACAGGCGGTGGCTACACCTTC. The full variable domain, with the rest looked up from reference TRBV5-1 and TRBJ1-2, is KAGVTQTPRYLIKTRGQQVTLSCSPISGHRSVSWYQQTPGQGLQFLFEYFSETQRNKGNFPGRFSGRQFSNSRSEMNVSTLELGDSALYLCASSKGTGGGYTFGSGTRLTVV.

V is TRBV5-1 and J is TRBJ2-2, with D perhaps given as TRBD1 or TRBD2 (6 bases each). CDR1 and CDR2 (germline): SGHRS, YFSETQ. The CDR3 loop spans 14 amino acids. V lost 4 bases and J 5 bases, leaving 12 bases between the germline ends. CDR3 sequence: CASSPQGGTGELFF. CDR3 nucleotides: TGCGCCAGCAGCCCACAGGGAGGTACCGGGGAGCTGTTTTTT.

The chain recombines TRBV4-2 with TRBJ2-2, with D possibly matching TRBD1 (5 bases). Per germline, CDR1 LGHNA and CDR2 YNFKEQ. Deletions cut 3 bases from V and 14 bases from J, with 10 bases between. CDR3 length: 11 residues. In DNA form, the CDR3 reads TGTGCCAGCAGCCAGGAGACAGAACTGTTTTTT. This codes for CASSQETELFF.

V and J are TRBV25-1 and TRBJ2-5; tentative D call: TRBD1 (5 bases). The V end was cut by 2 bases, the J end by 1 base, with 8 bases between. The CDR3 contains 14 residues. In germline, CDR1 is MGHDK, CDR2 SYGVNS. The CDR3 spells CASSEVGAQETQYF. The CDR3 coding sequence is TGTGCCAGCAGTGAAGTAGGGGCCCAAGAGACCCAGTACTTC.

The rearrangement joins TRBV29-1 to TRBJ2-5, with TRBD2 identical over 11 bases. This CDR3 has 14 residues. Germline CDR1 and CDR2: SQVTM and ANQGSEA. The V gene end was trimmed by 6 bases and the J gene end by 1 base; junction bases not matched to a gene: 4. CDR3 DNA: TGCAGCGTAAGACTAGCGGGGAGCCAAGAGACCCAGTACTTC. Translation gives CSVRLAGSQETQYF.